This TCR beta chain was found in a study of cytomegalovirus exposure and HLA in healthy donors. Study results and caveats: When analyzed later, a missense DCLRE1C variant was found to be linked to TCR beta V- and J-gene trimming.

PCR was performed using 60 Vbeta and 13 Jbeta primers. The table came from immunoSEQ multiplex PCR; TCRdb's copy has only in-frame clones and leaves some out. The sample holds tens of thousands of clones; 72% are singletons and the top ten take 9% to 13%. A remark on this clone: What it recognizes is unknown.

The ends were cut back, 2 bases at V and 6 bases at J, with 11 bases in the middle. This CDR3 region has 13 residues. Looked up from germline, CDR1 is SGHTA and CDR2 is FQGNSA. The sample was PBMCs. This rearrangement joins TRBV7-2 to TRBJ2-7, with D tentatively TRBD2 (5 bases). This TCR was recovered from a woman aged 40 to 50 in good health and CMV-seropositive. CDR3 coding DNA: TGTGCCAGCAGCTTAACAACGGGAAGCGAGCAGTACTTC. Amino acids: CASSLTTGSEQYF.